This T cell receptor beta chain appears in the sequencing data of a study of CD8 T cells in ankylosing spondylitis. The CDR3 has 15 amino acids. Trimming took off 4 bases at V and 5 bases at J, with 17 bases between the two ends. CDR1 and CDR2 (germline): LNHDA, SQIVND (reference sequence). TCRdb analysed the 5' RACE reads with MiXCR anew, one entry per CDR3 protein. The table has under 200,000 distinct CDR3 sequences, roughly 12% seen once; the top ten hold just under 30%. The sample holds a few counts of this clonotype. This receptor was obtained from a male donor with ankylosing spondylitis or in good health (not recorded which). The chain is built from TRBV19 and TRBJ1-1; no definite D call. Sample: blood, either unsorted or a sorted T cell fraction (not recorded which). For the CDR3, the DNA is TGTGCCAGTAGTACCCGGGTGAGCGGTTTGACTGAAGCTTTCTTT. Translated, it gives CASSTRVSGLTEAFF. Complete variable domain (other parts from reference TRBV19 and TRBJ1-1): DGGITQSPKYLFRKEGQNVTLSCEQNLNHDAMYWYRQDPGQGLRLIYYSQIVNDFQKGDIAEGYSVSREKKESFPLTVTSAQKNPTAFYLCASSTRVSGLTEAFFGQGTRLTVV.